This TCR beta chain was captured by sequencing in a study of T cell responses to AZD1222 COVID-19 vaccine. With V trimmed by 6 bases and J by 10 bases, 8 bases remained unmatched. The CDR3 is made up of 11 amino acids. The germline CDR1 and CDR2 sequences are SQVTM and ANQGSEA. Sequencing was performed with immunoSEQ multiplex PCR; in TCRdb, only in-frame clones are kept and a portion is missing. The sample records around 130,000 clones, 86% being singletons. The V gene is TRBV29-1, the J gene TRBJ1-1, with TRBD1 identical over 7 bases. The sequencing here drew on peripheral blood, taken on day 0 of AZD1222 vaccination. This sequence was found in an adult in good health. The CDR3 loop is CSVGGGGRAFF. In DNA form, the CDR3 reads TGCAGCGTCGGAGGGGGCGGCCGAGCTTTCTTT.